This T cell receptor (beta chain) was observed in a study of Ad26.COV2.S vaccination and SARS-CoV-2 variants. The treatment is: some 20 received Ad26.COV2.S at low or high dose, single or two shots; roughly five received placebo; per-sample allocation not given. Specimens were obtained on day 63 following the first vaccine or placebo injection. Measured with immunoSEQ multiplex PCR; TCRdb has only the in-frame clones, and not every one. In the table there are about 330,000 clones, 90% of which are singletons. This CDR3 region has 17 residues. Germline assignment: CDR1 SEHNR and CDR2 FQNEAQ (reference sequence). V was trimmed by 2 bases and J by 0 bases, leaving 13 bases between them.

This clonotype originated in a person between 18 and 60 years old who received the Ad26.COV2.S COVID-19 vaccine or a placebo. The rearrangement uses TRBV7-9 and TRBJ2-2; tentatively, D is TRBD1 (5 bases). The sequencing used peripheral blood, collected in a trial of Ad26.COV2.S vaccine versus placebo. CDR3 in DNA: TGTGCCAGCAGCTTAACCCCGCAGGGCCCGAACACCGGGGAGCTGTTTTTT. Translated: CASSLTPQGPNTGELFF.